The present entry profiles one T cell receptor (beta chain) with its context. Blood cells were analyzed directly, without culture or expansion. Sequenced by immunoSEQ multiplex PCR; TCRdb stores in-frame clones only, minus some. The sample holds 15,000 or so clones, over 65% seen once. The entry originates in a study of neoadjuvant anti-PD-1 for oral cavity cancer. On the study more broadly: Most patients had three to four biweekly doses of 3 mg/kg nivolumab before resection.

The CDR3 length is 14 residues. CDR1 SGHAT and CDR2 FQNNGV come from the germline V gene. V lost 5 bases and J lost 6, with 14 bases in between. This chain uses TRBV11-2 with TRBJ1-5; D gene uncertain. The sequence was collected from a person aged 35-79 years with oral cavity squamous cell carcinoma. Sample: PBMCs, taken before nivolumab (anti-PD-1) treatment. CDR3 sequence: CASSQGLGLQPQHF. DNA for the CDR3: TGTGCCAGCAGCCAAGGCCTAGGGCTTCAGCCCCAGCATTTT.